Sequencing of this T cell receptor beta chain was carried out in a study of T cells after yellow fever vaccination. General study findings and limits: Overlap between CD4 and CD8 compartments was detected for a small share of clonotypes.

In regard to this clonotype: The antigen is unknown.

The study made its TCR cDNA through 5'RACE template switching. That step introduced a universal primer site along with UMIs. TCRdb processed the 5' RACE reads anew with MiXCR; each CDR3 protein has one entry. The sample includes over 300,000 distinct CDR3 sequences, roughly 3.9% of them seen just once. Germline assignment: CDR1 SGHRS and CDR2 YFSETQ. This CDR3 has 15 residues. The V gene end was trimmed by 3 bases and the J gene end by 8 bases; junction bases not matched to a gene: 10. Source: PBMCs, taken 5 days after the yellow fever booster vaccination. The receptor was isolated from a man between 18 and 35 years old who received the YFV17D yellow fever vaccine. This chain links TRBV5-1 with TRBJ2-4; TRBD1 agrees at 8 bases. DNA for the CDR3: TGCGCCAGCAGCTCCGGGACAGGCGGCGCGGACATTCAGTACTTC. This codes for CASSSGTGGADIQYF.